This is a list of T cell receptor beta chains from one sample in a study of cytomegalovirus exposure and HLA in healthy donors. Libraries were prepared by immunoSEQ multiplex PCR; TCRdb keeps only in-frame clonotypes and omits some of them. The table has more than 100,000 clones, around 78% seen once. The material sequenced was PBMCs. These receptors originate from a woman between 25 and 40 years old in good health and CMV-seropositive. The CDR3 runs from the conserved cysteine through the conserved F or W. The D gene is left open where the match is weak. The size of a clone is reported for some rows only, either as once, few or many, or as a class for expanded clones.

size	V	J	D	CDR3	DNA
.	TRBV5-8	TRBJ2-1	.	CASSLRLTMSSYNEQFF	TGTGCCAGCAGCTTGCGCCTTACTATGAGCTCCTACAATGAGCAGTTCTTC
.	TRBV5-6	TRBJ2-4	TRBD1	CASSPGQTLTHIQYF	TGTGCCAGCAGCCCGGGACAGACACTTACCCACATTCAGTACTTC
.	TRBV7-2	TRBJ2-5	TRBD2	CASSFSGTSGQETQYF	TGTGCCAGCAGCTTCTCCGGGACTAGCGGCCAAGAGACCCAGTACTTC
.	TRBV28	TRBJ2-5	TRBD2	CASSTRLAGQETQYF	TGTGCCAGCAGTACGCGGCTAGCGGGGCAAGAGACCCAGTACTTC
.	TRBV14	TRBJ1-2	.	CASSQGGYGYTF	TGTGCCAGCAGCCAGGGAGGCTATGGCTACACCTTC
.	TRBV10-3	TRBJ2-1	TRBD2	CAISESRGGGVYNEQFF	TGTGCCATCAGTGAGTCTCGTGGCGGGGGGGTCTACAATGAGCAGTTCTTC
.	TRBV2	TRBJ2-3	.	CASSVDSDTDTQYF	TGTGCCAGCAGTGTGGACTCTGACACAGATACGCAGTATTTT
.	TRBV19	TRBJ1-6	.	CASSQGQYNSPLHF	TGTGCCAGTAGTCAAGGACAGTATAATTCACCCCTCCACTTT
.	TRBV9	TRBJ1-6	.	CASSARDKPNSPLHF	TGTGCCAGCAGCGCCCGGGACAAACCCAATTCACCCCTCCACTTT
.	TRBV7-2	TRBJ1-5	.	CASSSLWAGANSNQPQHF	TGTGCCAGCAGCTCCCTGTGGGCTGGCGCCAATAGCAATCAGCCCCAGCATTTT
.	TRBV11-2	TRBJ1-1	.	CASSQSPTVFNTEAFF	TGTGCCAGCAGCCAATCCCCTACAGTCTTCAACACTGAAGCTTTCTTT
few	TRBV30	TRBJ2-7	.	CAWGDTPYEQYF	TGTGCCTGGGGGGACACCCCCTACGAGCAGTACTTC
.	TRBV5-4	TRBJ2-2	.	CASSLDAENTGELFF	TGTGCCAGCAGCTTGGACGCGGAAAACACCGGGGAGCTGTTTTTT
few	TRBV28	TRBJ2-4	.	CASSSLRGGTRLQYF	TGTGCCAGCAGTTCATTGAGGGGTGGGACTCGCCTTCAGTACTTC